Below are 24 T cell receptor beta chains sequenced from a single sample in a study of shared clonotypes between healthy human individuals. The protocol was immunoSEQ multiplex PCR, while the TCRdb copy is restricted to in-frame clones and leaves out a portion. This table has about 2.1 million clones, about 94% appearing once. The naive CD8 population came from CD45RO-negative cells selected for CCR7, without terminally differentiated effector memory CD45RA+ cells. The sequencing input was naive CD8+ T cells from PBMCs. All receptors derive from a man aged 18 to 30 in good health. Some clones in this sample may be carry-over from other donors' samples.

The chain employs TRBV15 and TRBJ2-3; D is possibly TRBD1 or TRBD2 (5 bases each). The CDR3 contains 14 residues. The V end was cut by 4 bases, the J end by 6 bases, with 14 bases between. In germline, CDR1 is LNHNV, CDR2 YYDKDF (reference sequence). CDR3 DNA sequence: TGTGCCACCAGCATGGGCAGGGACCCGGATACGCAGTATTTT. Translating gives CATSMGRDPDTQYF.

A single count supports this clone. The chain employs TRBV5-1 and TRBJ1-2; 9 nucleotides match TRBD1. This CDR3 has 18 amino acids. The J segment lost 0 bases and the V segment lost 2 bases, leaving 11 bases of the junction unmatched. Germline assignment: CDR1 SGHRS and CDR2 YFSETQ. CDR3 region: CASSFKGQGGDSNYGYTF. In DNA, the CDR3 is TGCGCCAGCAGCTTTAAGGGACAGGGAGGGGATTCTAACTATGGCTACACCTTC.

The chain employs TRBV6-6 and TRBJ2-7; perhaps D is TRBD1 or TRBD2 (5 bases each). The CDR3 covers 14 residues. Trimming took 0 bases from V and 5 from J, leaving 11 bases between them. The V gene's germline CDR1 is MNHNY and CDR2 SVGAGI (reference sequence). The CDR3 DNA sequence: TGTGCCAGCAGTTACTCGAGGGGAGCCCACGAGCAGTACTTC. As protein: CASSYSRGAHEQYF.

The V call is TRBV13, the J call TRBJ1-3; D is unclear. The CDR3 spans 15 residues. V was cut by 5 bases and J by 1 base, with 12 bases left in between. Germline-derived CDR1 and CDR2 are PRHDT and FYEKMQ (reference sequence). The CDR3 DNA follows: TGTGCCAGCAGCACGACCGGAATATCTGGAAACACCATATATTTT. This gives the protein CASSTTGISGNTIYF.

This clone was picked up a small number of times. CDR3 loop: CASSLAGVPELFF. DNA of the CDR3: TGTGCCAGCAGCTTAGCGGGAGTCCCCGAGCTGTTTTTT. The V and J genes are TRBV7-9 and TRBJ2-2; the D gene is possibly TRBD2 (5 bases). The CDR3 is 13 amino acids. Germline V lookup: CDR1 SEHNR, CDR2 FQNEAQ (reference sequence). The V end lost 0 bases, the J end lost 11 bases, and 10 bases lay between the germline ends.

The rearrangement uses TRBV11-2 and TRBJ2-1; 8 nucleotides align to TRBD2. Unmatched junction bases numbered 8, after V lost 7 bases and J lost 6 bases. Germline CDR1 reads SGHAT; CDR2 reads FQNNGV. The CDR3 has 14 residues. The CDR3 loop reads CASTTSGSGNEQFF. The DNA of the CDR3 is TGTGCCAGCACCACGAGCGGGAGCGGCAATGAGCAGTTCTTC.

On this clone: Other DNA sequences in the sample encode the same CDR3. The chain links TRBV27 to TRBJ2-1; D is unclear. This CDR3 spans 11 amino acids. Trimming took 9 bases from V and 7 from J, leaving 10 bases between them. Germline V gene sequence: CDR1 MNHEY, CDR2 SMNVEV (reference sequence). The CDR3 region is CASSLGNEQFF. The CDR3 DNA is TGTGCCAGTAGCCTGGGGAATGAGCAGTTCTTC.

CDR3 coding DNA: TGCGCCAGCAGCCAAGTCCGGGGAGACAATGAGCAGTTCTTC. This gives the protein CASSQVRGDNEQFF. The chain carries TRBV4-1 and TRBJ2-1, with D possibly TRBD2 on 5 matching bases. The CDR3 consists of 14 residues. CDR1 is MGHRA and CDR2 is YSYEKL in the germline V gene. V was clipped by 1 base and J by 5 bases, with 9 bases between them.

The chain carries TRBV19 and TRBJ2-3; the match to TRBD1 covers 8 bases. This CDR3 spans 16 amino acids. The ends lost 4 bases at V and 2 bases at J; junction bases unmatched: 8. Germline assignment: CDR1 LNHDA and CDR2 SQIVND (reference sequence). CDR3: CASSTRQGLATDTQYF. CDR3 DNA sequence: TGTGCCAGTAGTACCCGACAGGGGCTAGCCACAGATACGCAGTATTTT.

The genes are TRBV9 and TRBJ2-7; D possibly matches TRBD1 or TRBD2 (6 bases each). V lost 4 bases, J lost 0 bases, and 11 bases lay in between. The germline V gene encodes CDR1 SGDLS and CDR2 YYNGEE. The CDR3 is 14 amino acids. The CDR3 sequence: CASSPRGPSYEQYF. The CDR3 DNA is TGTGCCAGCAGCCCCCGGGGGCCCTCCTACGAGCAGTACTTC.

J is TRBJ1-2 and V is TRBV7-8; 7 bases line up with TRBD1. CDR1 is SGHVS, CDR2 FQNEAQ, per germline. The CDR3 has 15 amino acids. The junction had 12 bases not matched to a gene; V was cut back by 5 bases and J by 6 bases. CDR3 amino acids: CASSRPRDRVDGYTF. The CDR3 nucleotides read TGTGCCAGCAGCAGACCCCGCGACAGGGTGGATGGCTACACCTTC.

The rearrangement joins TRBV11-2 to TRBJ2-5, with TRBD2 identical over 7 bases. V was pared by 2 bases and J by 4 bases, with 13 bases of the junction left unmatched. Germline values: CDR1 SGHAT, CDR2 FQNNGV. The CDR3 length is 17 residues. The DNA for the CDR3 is TGTGCCAGCAGCTTATATCCAGTTGCGGGAGTCACAGAGACCCAGTACTTC. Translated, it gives CASSLYPVAGVTETQYF. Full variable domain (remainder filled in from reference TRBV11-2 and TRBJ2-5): EAGVAQSPRYKIIEKRQSVAFWCNPISGHATLYWYQQILGQGPKLLIQFQNNGVVDDSQLPKDRFSAERLKGVDSTLKIQPAKLEDSAVYLCASSLYPVAGVTETQYFGPGTRLLVL.

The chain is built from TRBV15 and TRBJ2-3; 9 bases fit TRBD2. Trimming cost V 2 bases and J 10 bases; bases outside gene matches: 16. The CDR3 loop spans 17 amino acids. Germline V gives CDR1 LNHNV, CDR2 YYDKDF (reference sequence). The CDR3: CATSRYPISGGQGAQYF. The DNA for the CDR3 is TGTGCCACCAGCAGATACCCGATTAGCGGGGGACAAGGTGCGCAGTATTTT.

Here the CDR3 DNA reads TGTGCCAGCAGCGTAGGCCCCAGGGTTGGGGAGACCCAGTACTTC. Amino acids: CASSVGPRVGETQYF. The gene calls are TRBV7-8 and TRBJ2-5; a weak D match, TRBD1 (5 bases). V lost 5 bases and J lost 5, with 18 bases in between. CDR1 and CDR2 (germline): SGHVS, FQNEAQ. CDR3 length: 15 residues.

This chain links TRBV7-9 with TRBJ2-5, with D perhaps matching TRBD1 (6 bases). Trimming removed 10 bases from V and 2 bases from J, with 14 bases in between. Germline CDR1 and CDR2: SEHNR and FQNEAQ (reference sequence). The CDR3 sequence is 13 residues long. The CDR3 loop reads CATEGGRQETQYF. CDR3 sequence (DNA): TGTGCCACCGAAGGGGGACGACAAGAGACCCAGTACTTC.

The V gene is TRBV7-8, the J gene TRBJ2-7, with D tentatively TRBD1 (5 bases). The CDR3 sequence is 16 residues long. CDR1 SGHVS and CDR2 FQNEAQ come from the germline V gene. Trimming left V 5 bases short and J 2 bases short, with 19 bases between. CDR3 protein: CASSLHWGVKAYEQYF. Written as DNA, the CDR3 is TGTGCCAGCAGCCTCCATTGGGGCGTCAAGGCCTACGAGCAGTACTTC.

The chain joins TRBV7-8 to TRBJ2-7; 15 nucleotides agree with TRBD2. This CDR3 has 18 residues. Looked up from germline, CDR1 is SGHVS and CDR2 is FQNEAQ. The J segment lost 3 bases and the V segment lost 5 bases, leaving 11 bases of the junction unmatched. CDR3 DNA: TGTGCCAGCAGCCTGGGACTAGCGGGAGGTAGAGGAGACTACGAGCAGTACTTC. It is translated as CASSLGLAGGRGDYEQYF.

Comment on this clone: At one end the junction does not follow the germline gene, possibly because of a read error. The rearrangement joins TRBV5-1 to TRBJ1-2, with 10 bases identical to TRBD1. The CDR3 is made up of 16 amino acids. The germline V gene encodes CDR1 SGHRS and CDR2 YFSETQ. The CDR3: CASSLATGGVLGGHTF. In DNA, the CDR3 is TGCGCCAGCAGCTTGGCGACAGGGGGCGTGCTGGGTGGCCACACCTTC.

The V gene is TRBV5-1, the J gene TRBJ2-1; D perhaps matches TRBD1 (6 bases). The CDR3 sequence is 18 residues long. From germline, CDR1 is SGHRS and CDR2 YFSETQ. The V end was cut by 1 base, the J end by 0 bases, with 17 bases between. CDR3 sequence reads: CASSLWPRTESSYNEQFF. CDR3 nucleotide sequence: TGCGCCAGCAGCTTGTGGCCCCGGACAGAGAGCTCCTACAATGAGCAGTTCTTC.

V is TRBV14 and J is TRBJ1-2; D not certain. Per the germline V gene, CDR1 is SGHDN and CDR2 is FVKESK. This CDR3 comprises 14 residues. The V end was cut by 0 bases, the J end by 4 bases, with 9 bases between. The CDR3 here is CASSQDPGSYGYTF. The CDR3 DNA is TGTGCCAGCAGCCAAGATCCGGGGTCCTATGGCTACACCTTC.

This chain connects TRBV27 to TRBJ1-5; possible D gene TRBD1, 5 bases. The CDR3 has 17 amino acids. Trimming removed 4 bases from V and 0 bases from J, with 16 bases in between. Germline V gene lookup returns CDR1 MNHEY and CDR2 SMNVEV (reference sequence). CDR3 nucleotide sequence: TGTGCCAGCAGTTCCCTTGGGGGGATCCATAGCAATCAGCCCCAGCATTTT. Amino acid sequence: CASSSLGGIHSNQPQHF.

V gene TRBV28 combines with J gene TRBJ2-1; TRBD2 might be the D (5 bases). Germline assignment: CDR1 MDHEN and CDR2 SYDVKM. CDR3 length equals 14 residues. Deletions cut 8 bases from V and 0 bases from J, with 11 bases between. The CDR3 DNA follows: TGTGCCAGCGCGGGTCCGAGCTCCTACAATGAGCAGTTCTTC. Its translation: CASAGPSSYNEQFF. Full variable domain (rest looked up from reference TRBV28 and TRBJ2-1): DVKVTQSSRYLVKRTGEKVFLECVQDMDHENMFWYRQDPGLGLRLIYFSYDVKMKEKGDIPEGYSVSREKKERFSLILESASTNQTSMYLCASAGPSSYNEQFFGPGTRLTVL.

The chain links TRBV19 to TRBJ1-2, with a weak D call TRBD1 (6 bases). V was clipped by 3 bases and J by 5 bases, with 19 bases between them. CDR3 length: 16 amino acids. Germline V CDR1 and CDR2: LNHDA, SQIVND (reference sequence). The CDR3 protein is CASSMTGEGHRYGYTF. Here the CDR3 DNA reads TGTGCCAGTAGTATGACCGGTGAGGGACACCGATATGGCTACACCTTC.

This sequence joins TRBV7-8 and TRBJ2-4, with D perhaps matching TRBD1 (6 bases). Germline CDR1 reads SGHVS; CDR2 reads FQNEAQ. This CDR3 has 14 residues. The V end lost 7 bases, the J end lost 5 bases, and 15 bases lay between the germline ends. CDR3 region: CASNQGQGQNIQYF. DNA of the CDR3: TGTGCCAGCAATCAGGGGCAGGGGCAAAACATTCAGTACTTC.